The sequence of this T cell receptor (beta chain) was determined in a study of human T cells and chemical hapten exposure. The CDR3 extends over 14 amino acids. V shed 8 bases and J 5 bases; nucleotides not matched to a gene: 6. In germline, CDR1 is MDHEN, CDR2 SYDVKM. This sample's time point: patch test 1, 2 weeks after DPC sensitization. Specified treatment: therapeutic diphenylcyclopropenone sensitization with weekly scalp DPC. In the source study's methods: Samples held a median of roughly 100,000 TCRs, range about 23,224–690,600. Each CDR3 protein gets one entry after TCRdb re-called the RACE reads with MiXCR. The V and J calls come from TCRdb's annotation, not from the publication. This sample has around 300,000 distinct CDR3 sequences; under 9% occur once, and the top ten carry around 8.2%. This clonotype was counted a few times.

Sample: whole blood, taken in connection with sensitization to the hapten diphenylcyclopropenone (DPC). The genes are TRBV28 and TRBJ2-6; the match to TRBD1 covers 7 bases. The sequence was obtained from a woman between 18 and 30 years old with alopecia areata. Some clones in this sample may be carry-over from other donors' samples. The CDR3 region has the DNA TGTGCCAGCGGGTTGACAGGGCGGGCCAACGTCCTGACTTTC. Translation gives CASGLTGRANVLTF.